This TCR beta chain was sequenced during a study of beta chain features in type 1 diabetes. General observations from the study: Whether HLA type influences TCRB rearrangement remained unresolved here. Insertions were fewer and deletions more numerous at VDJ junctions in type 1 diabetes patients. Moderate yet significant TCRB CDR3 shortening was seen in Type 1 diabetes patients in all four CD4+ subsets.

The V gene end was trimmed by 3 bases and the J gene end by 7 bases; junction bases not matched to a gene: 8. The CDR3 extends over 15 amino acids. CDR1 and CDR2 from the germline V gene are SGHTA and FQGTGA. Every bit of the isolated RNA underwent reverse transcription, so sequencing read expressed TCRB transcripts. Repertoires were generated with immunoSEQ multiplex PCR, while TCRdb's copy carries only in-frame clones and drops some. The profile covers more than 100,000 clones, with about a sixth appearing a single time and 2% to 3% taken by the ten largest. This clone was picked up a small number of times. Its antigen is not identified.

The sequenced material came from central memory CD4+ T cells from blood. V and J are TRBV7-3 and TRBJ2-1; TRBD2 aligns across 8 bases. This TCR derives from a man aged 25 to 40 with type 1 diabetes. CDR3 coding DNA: TGTGCCAGCAGCTTGTCCAGCGGGGGACGTAATGAGCAGTTCTTC. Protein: CASSLSSGGRNEQFF. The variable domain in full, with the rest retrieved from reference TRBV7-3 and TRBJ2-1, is GAGVSQTPSNKVTEKGKYVELRCDPISGHTALYWYRQSLGQGPEFLIYFQGTGAADDSGLPNDRFFAVRPEGSVSTLKIQRTERGDSAVYLCASSLSSGGRNEQFFGPGTRLTVL.